This T cell receptor (beta chain) was observed in a study of CD8 T cells in Susac syndrome. Trimming shortened V by 0 bases and J by 5 bases, and 13 bases separated the two germline ends. CDR1 is LGHNA, CDR2 YNFKEQ, per germline. This CDR3 is 15 amino acids long. With random hexamers, 0.5 to 1 ug RNA was reverse transcribed. TCRdb called the immunoSEQ multiplex PCR reads again in MiXCR, with one record for every CDR3 protein. The sample consists of under 200,000 distinct CDR3 sequences, about 91% of them appearing once. Source material: CD4+ T cells from PBMCs. This sequence originates from a human donor with Susac syndrome. The rearrangement joins TRBV4-2 to TRBJ1-1; no firm D call. The DNA for the CDR3 is TGTGCCAGCAGCCAAGACGGCCAGGTCGGTACTGAAGCTTTCTTT. Translating gives CASSQDGQVGTEAFF.